These 21 T cell receptor beta chains were sequenced from one sample in a study of blood T cell repertoires in COVID-19. Clones were sequenced by immunoSEQ multiplex PCR, and TCRdb holds only the in-frame ones, with some missing. This table holds more than 70,000 clones, 75% to 95% found once. The sequenced material came from peripheral blood. The receptors derive from a woman aged 80 or over with acute or convalescent COVID-19.

The CDR3 region has the DNA TGTGCCAGCATAAAACACAGGGTACTGGGCACTGAAGCTTTCTTT. It codes for CASIKHRVLGTEAFF. The V and J genes are TRBV28 and TRBJ1-1; TRBD1 is a possible D gene (6 bases). The CDR3 consists of 15 residues. Germline CDR1 is MDHEN and CDR2 is SYDVKM. V lost 7 bases and J 4 bases, leaving 19 bases between the germline ends.

The genes are TRBV4-2 and TRBJ1-1; unclear D gene. V lost 7 bases to trimming and J lost 1 base, with 16 bases between them. The CDR3 totals 15 residues. CDR1 and CDR2 from the germline V gene are LGHNA and YNFKEQ. Here the CDR3 DNA reads TGTGCCAGCACCCGTAGTGGAGGGCCGAACACTGAAGCTTTCTTT. It translates to CASTRSGGPNTEAFF.

The chain uses TRBV7-8 and TRBJ1-3, with D unclear. Trimming stripped 3 bases from V and 5 bases from J, with 8 bases between. The germline gives CDR1 SGHVS, CDR2 FQNEAQ. The CDR3 is 13 residues long. CDR3 protein: CASSFTERNTIYF. In nucleotides, the CDR3 is TGTGCCAGCAGCTTCACTGAAAGAAACACCATATATTTT.

The chain couples TRBV19 to TRBJ1-1; possible D gene TRBD1, 6 bases. Trimming removed 6 bases at V and 4 bases at J, with 12 bases between. Looked up from germline, CDR1 is LNHDA and CDR2 is SQIVND (reference sequence). The length of the CDR3 is 13 residues. CDR3 sequence (DNA): TGTGCCAGTAGCCAGGGGAGCGGCACTGAAGCTTTCTTT. This encodes CASSQGSGTEAFF.

The rearrangement joins TRBV7-6 to TRBJ1-6, with a weak D call TRBD1 (5 bases). The CDR3 runs 15 residues. Germline V gives CDR1 SGHVS, CDR2 FNYEAQ. Trimming took 3 bases from V and 6 from J, leaving 12 bases between them. CDR3 DNA: TGTGCCAGCAGCTTGCAGGGCTTGGGTAATTCACCCCTCCACTTT. Its protein product is CASSLQGLGNSPLHF.

The chain couples TRBV15 to TRBJ2-3; D unclear. This CDR3 region has 14 residues. Germline V lookup: CDR1 LNHNV, CDR2 YYDKDF (reference sequence). V gave up 2 bases and J gave up 6 bases, with 12 bases separating them. Here the CDR3 reads CATSRLSSMDTQYF. The CDR3 bases are TGTGCCACCAGCAGACTAAGCTCAATGGATACGCAGTATTTT.

V usage is TRBV28 and J usage is TRBJ1-2; the D is unclear. The CDR3 sequence is 14 residues long. Deletions cut 3 bases from V and 2 bases from J, with 10 bases between. Per the germline V gene, CDR1 is MDHEN and CDR2 is SYDVKM. This CDR3 is CASSLEGINYGYTF. The CDR3 DNA reads TGTGCCAGCAGTTTGGAGGGAATCAACTATGGCTACACCTTC.

V usage is TRBV3-1 (or the pseudogene TRBV3-2) and J usage is TRBJ2-3, with a weak D call TRBD2 (6 bases). The CDR3 runs to 20 residues. V was pared by 2 bases and J by 6 bases, with 30 bases between. Germline CDR1 LGHDT, CDR2 YNNKEL (reference sequence). CDR3 sequence: CASSQRRLGGFGSRMDTQYF. DNA of the CDR3: TGTGCCAGCAGCCAAAGAAGACTAGGAGGCTTCGGGTCGCGCATGGATACGCAGTATTTT.

The chain is built from TRBV6-1 and TRBJ1-1, with 9 bases aligning to TRBD1. CDR3 length: 16 residues. V lost 2 bases, J lost 5 bases, and 9 bases stayed unmatched. The germline V gene has CDR1 MNHNS and CDR2 SASEGT. DNA of the CDR3: TGTGCCAGCAGTGAAAATACAGGGGGCGGTTGGACTGAAGCTTTCTTT. It codes for CASSENTGGGWTEAFF.

This chain joins TRBV27 and TRBJ1-2; D call uncertain. Germline CDR1 is MNHEY and CDR2 is SMNVEV (reference sequence). This CDR3 has 13 amino acids. Trimming took 2 bases from V and 3 from J, leaving 7 bases between them. In DNA, the CDR3 is TGTGCCAGCAGTTTAAAAGCTGACTATGGCTACACCTTC. Its translation: CASSLKADYGYTF.

The chain combines TRBV5-1 with TRBJ1-4, with 7 bases matching TRBD1. The CDR3 contains 15 residues. The V segment lost 2 bases and the J segment 3 bases; nucleotides outside the gene matches: 4. CDR1 is SGHRS, CDR2 YFSETQ, per germline. The CDR3 nucleotides read TGCGCCAGCAGCTTTCAGGGGGTTTCTAATGAAAAACTGTTTTTT. Protein product: CASSFQGVSNEKLFF.

The rearrangement uses TRBV5-4 and TRBJ2-7; D might be TRBD1 (5 bases). The ends were cut back, 4 bases at V and 4 bases at J, with 12 bases in the middle. The germline CDR1 and CDR2 sequences are SGHNT and YYREEE (reference sequence). CDR3 length: 13 amino acids. The CDR3: CASSPYRSYEQYF. CDR3 DNA: TGTGCCAGCAGCCCGTACAGGAGTTACGAGCAGTACTTC.

The chain is built from TRBV5-4 and TRBJ2-3, with 14 bases that match TRBD2. With V trimmed by 4 bases and J by 5 bases, 6 bases remained unmatched. This CDR3 spans 16 amino acids. CDR1 SGHNT and CDR2 YYREEE come from the germline V gene (reference sequence). CDR3 DNA: TGTGCCAGCAGCCAACCGACTAGCGGGGGGGGAGATACGCAGTATTTT. This gives the protein CASSQPTSGGGDTQYF.

This chain uses TRBV3-1 (or the pseudogene TRBV3-2) with TRBJ1-3, with 7 bases matching TRBD1. The germline V gene has CDR1 LGHDT and CDR2 YNNKEL (reference sequence). Trimming removed 1 base from V and 1 base from J; junction bases left unmatched: 4. The CDR3 loop spans 16 amino acids. Here the CDR3 reads CASSQGPGGSGNTIYF. CDR3 in DNA: TGTGCCAGCAGCCAAGGCCCAGGGGGGTCTGGAAACACCATATATTTT.

The J gene is TRBJ1-2, the V gene TRBV7-5; whether TRBD1, the table's D call, matches the DNA was not checked. TRBV7-5 is classified as a pseudogene. The CDR3 is 15 amino acids. CDR3 DNA: TGTGCCAGAAGCTTAAACGGAGGACAGGTCTATGGCTACACCTTC. It yields the protein CARSLNGGQVYGYTF.

This clone appeared once. V gene TRBV5-6 combines with J gene TRBJ1-4; 8 nucleotides align to TRBD1. Germline V gene lookup returns CDR1 SGHDT and CDR2 YYEEEE. This CDR3 has 14 residues. With V trimmed by 4 bases and J by 7 bases, 6 bases remained unmatched. CDR3 sequence: CASSPDRVTEKLFF. CDR3 bases: TGTGCCAGCAGCCCGGACAGGGTAACTGAAAAACTGTTTTTT.

The chain is built from TRBV21-1 and TRBJ1-5. TRBV21-1 is reported as a pseudogene. The CDR3 runs 16 residues. The CDR3 coding sequence is TGTGCCAGCAGCAAAGCGATAGGGGGGGGCAATCAGCCCCAGCATTTT. Amino acid sequence: CASSKAIGGGNQPQHF.

This clone appeared a few times. The chain recombines TRBV5-1 with TRBJ1-2, with 9 bases matching TRBD1. The CDR3 covers 15 residues. The ends lost 1 base at V and 4 bases at J; junction bases unmatched: 5. Germline values: CDR1 SGHRS, CDR2 YFSETQ. Here the CDR3 reads CASSLTGGGPYGYTF. The CDR3 region has the DNA TGCGCCAGCAGCTTGACAGGGGGCGGCCCCTATGGCTACACCTTC.

This clone was seen once. The chain links TRBV5-1 to TRBJ2-2, with 10 nucleotides matching TRBD2. V was clipped by 3 bases and J by 6 bases; unmatched bases: 8. CDR1 and CDR2 from the germline V gene are SGHRS and YFSETQ. The CDR3 runs to 16 residues. DNA for the CDR3: TGCGCCAGCAGCTATTTGAGCGGGGGGGCCGCCGGGGAGCTGTTTTTT. Protein: CASSYLSGGAAGELFF.

The CDR3 is CATRRGGQGYNEQFF. The CDR3 nucleotides are TGTGCCACCCGGAGGGGGGGCCAGGGTTACAATGAGCAGTTCTTC. The V call is TRBV27, the J call TRBJ2-1; tentative D call: TRBD2 (7 bases). V was pared by 10 bases and J by 4 bases, with 20 bases between. CDR1 MNHEY and CDR2 SMNVEV come from the germline V gene (reference sequence). The CDR3 length is 15 residues.

This chain connects TRBV6-6 to TRBJ1-2; D may be TRBD1 (5 bases). V lost 7 bases and J 4 bases, leaving 16 bases between the germline ends. The CDR3 is 14 residues long. Germline lookup yields CDR1 MNHNY and CDR2 SVGAGI (reference sequence). Here the CDR3 DNA reads TGTGCCAGCACCAACACGGGACTCCCCTATGGCTACACCTTC. Protein product: CASTNTGLPYGYTF.